This T cell receptor (beta chain) was retrieved from a study of response to subunit inactivated influenza vaccine. TCRdb fed the RT-PCR reads into MiXCR, producing one record per CDR3 protein. The sample holds 800,000 or so distinct CDR3 sequences, approximately 21% seen once. Overall study results and limits: Each seasonal flu vaccination may recruit only limited new T cells, authors suggested.

This clonotype occurred a few times. Its antigen is as yet unknown. The sequence came from a man aged 50 or older who received an inactivated influenza vaccine. The source was PBMCs from blood, collected 4 to 6 days after vaccination.

The CDR3 protein is CATSTRDREYEQYF. The CDR3 nucleotides read TGTGCCACCAGCACTCGCGACAGGGAGTACGAGCAGTACTTC. The chain combines TRBV15 with TRBJ2-7, with 7 bases that match TRBD1. The CDR3 has 14 amino acids. CDR1 is LNHNV, CDR2 YYDKDF, per germline (reference sequence). With 4 bases clipped from V and 4 bases from J, the junction kept 7 bases outside the gene matches.